Shown below are 2 T cell receptor beta chains from a single sample sequenced in a study of blood T cell repertoires in COVID-19. Produced via immunoSEQ multiplex PCR; TCRdb's table is partial and in-frame only. The table includes around 41,000 clones, 85% to 90% detected once. Sequenced: peripheral blood. The receptors were gathered from a human donor in a cohort sampled during active COVID-19.

The rearrangement uses TRBV5-5 and TRBJ2-7; a weak D match, TRBD2 (7 bases). CDR3 length equals 18 residues. V gave up 2 bases and J gave up 4 bases, with 25 bases separating them. Per germline, CDR1 SGHKS and CDR2 YYEKEE (reference sequence). CDR3 residues: CASSFPRGAIADLYEQYF. The CDR3 region has the DNA TGTGCCAGCAGCTTTCCTCGGGGGGCAATAGCGGACCTTTACGAGCAGTACTTC.

The chain joins TRBV7-2 to TRBJ1-2; D might be TRBD1 (6 bases). Germline-derived CDR1 and CDR2 are SGHTA and FQGNSA. The CDR3 contains 14 residues. V dropped 5 bases and J dropped 5 bases, with 15 bases sitting between them. The CDR3 reads CASSPGRGGYGYTF. Written as DNA, the CDR3 is TGTGCCAGCAGCCCAGGCAGGGGTGGGTATGGCTACACCTTC.